The rows below give T cell receptor beta chains drawn from one sample of a study of blood T cell repertoires in COVID-19. Clones were sequenced by immunoSEQ multiplex PCR, and TCRdb holds only the in-frame ones, with some missing. The table records about 270,000 clones, approximately 90% of them present only once. Material: PBMCs or T cells enriched from blood (not recorded which). Receptors originate from a man aged 40-49 years who had been exposed to COVID-19. Each CDR3 is given with its conserved first and last residue. The order of the fields is J gene, D gene, V gene, clone size, CDR3 DNA, CDR3 protein. A D gene is named only where the DNA matches it firmly. Clone size is stated in some rows and not others, as once, few, many or a class when expanded.

>TRBJ2-5|TRBD2|TRBV27|.
TGTGCCAGCAGTTTAGGGGGAGGGGTGACCCAGTACTTC
CASSLGGGVTQYF
>TRBJ2-1|TRBD2|TRBV7-2|.
TGTGCCAGCAGCCCTAGCGGGTTCTCCTACAATGAGCAGTTCTTC
CASSPSGFSYNEQFF
>TRBJ2-1|.|TRBV5-4|.
TGTGCCAGCAGCTTTGGAGCGGGTGGGTATGAGCAGTTCTTC
CASSFGAGGYEQFF
>TRBJ2-3|.|TRBV13|.
TGTGCCAGCAGTCAGCAGGGGCTTAGCACAGATACGCAGTATTTT
CASSQQGLSTDTQYF
>TRBJ2-2|TRBD2|TRBV11-2|.
TGTGCCAGCAGCCCCCGACTAGCGGGAGGGCTCTATGCCGGGGAGCTGTTTTTT
CASSPRLAGGLYAGELFF
>TRBJ2-1|TRBD2|TRBV14|.
TGTGCCAGCAGCCAAGTAAGCGGGAGTTTATACAATGAGCAGTTCTTC
CASSQVSGSLYNEQFF
>TRBJ2-1|TRBD2|TRBV5-1|.
TGCGCCAGCAGCTTGGGAGCGGGAGGTACCTACAATGAGCAGTTCTTC
CASSLGAGGTYNEQFF
>TRBJ1-2|.|TRBV5-4|.
TGTGCCAGCAGCTTGTCAGAGGGCGGCTACACCTTC
CASSLSEGGYTF
>TRBJ1-1|.|TRBV15|.
TGTGCCACCAGCAGAGATCAGGTTTACACTGAAGCTTTCTTT
CATSRDQVYTEAFF
>TRBJ2-6|.|TRBV3-1/TRBV3-2|.
TGTGCCAGCAGACCCGACAGTCTGGGAGCCAACGTCCTGACTTTC
CASRPDSLGANVLTF
>TRBJ2-5|.|TRBV11-1|.
TGTGCCAGCAGCCCCCCCTTACCCGGGAGTGAGACCCAGTACTTC
CASSPPLPGSETQYF
>TRBJ2-1|.|TRBV9|.
TGTGCCAGCAGCGTAGGTCTAGAAACCTACAATGAGCAGTTCTTC
CASSVGLETYNEQFF
>TRBJ1-1|.|TRBV5-1|.
TGCGCCAGCAGCCCAACAGGGCTGAACACTGAAGCTTTCTTT
CASSPTGLNTEAFF
>TRBJ1-5|TRBD1|TRBV30|.
TGTGCCTGGGGGGACAGGGGCAATCAGCCCCAGCATTTT
CAWGDRGNQPQHF
>TRBJ2-1|TRBD2|TRBV29-1|once
TGCAGCGTTGAGGCTAGCGGGAATGAGCAGTTCTTC
CSVEASGNEQFF
>TRBJ1-5|.|TRBV4-3|.
TGCGCCAGCAGCCAAGACAGGGGAAGCAATCAGCCCCAGCATTTT
CASSQDRGSNQPQHF
>TRBJ1-1|.|TRBV9|.
TGTGCCAGCAGCGTTGAACCCGGGGAGAACACTGAAGCTTTCTTT
CASSVEPGENTEAFF
>TRBJ2-3|.|TRBV28|once
TGTGCCAGTTATCACGGGGGTGCAGATACGCAGTATTTT
CASYHGGADTQYF
>TRBJ1-1|TRBD1|TRBV30|.
TGTGCCTGGAAAGGGACAGGCCTGCTGGAAGCTTTCTTT
CAWKGTGLLEAFF
>TRBJ2-3|TRBD2|TRBV10-1|.
TGCGCCAGCAGCCGACTAGCGGGAGTTACAGATACGCAGTATTTT
CASSRLAGVTDTQYF
>TRBJ2-2|TRBD1|TRBV10-3|.
TGTGCCACCCCGGGACAGACGAACACCGGGGAGCTGTTTTTT
CATPGQTNTGELFF
>TRBJ2-7|TRBD1|TRBV30|.
TGTGCCTGGAGTAGGGACAGGGGGCCCGAGCAGTACTTC
CAWSRDRGPEQYF
>TRBJ1-3|TRBD1|TRBV24-1|.
TGTGCCACCAGTGAGTCCGGGACAGTTGGAAACACCATATATTTT
CATSESGTVGNTIYF
>TRBJ1-2|.|TRBV28|.
TGTGCCCAACTTACTAACTATGGCTACACCTTC
CAQLTNYGYTF
>TRBJ2-2|TRBD1|TRBV3-1/TRBV3-2|.
TGTGCCAGCAGCACCCGGGACAGTACGAACACCGGGGAGCTGTTTTTT
CASSTRDSTNTGELFF
>TRBJ2-3|.|TRBV3-1/TRBV3-2|.
TGTGCCAGCGGGGCGGGGGCTAGCACAGATACGCAGTATTTT
CASGAGASTDTQYF
>TRBJ2-3|TRBD1|TRBV7-3|.
TGTGCCAGCAGGCCGGGACAGGAACCAGTTACGCAGTATTTT
CASRPGQEPVTQYF
>TRBJ1-6|TRBD1|TRBV29-1|.
TGCAGCGCCGGGACAGTCAATTCACCCCTCCACTTT
CSAGTVNSPLHF
>TRBJ1-2|TRBD1|TRBV7-9|.
TGTGCCAGCAGTTCGGACAGGGAAAACGGCTACACCTTC
CASSSDRENGYTF
>TRBJ1-1|TRBD1|TRBV5-1|.
TGCGCCAGCAGCGAGGGACAGGGGGCAGTTACTGAAGCTTTCTTT
CASSEGQGAVTEAFF
>TRBJ1-4|.|TRBV6-5|.
TGTGCCAGCAGGTCCCGTAATGAAAAACTGTTTTTT
CASRSRNEKLFF
>TRBJ2-5|TRBD1|TRBV7-9|.
TGTGCCAGCAGCTTAGCGGGACAGGGGGAAGAGACCCAGTACTTC
CASSLAGQGEETQYF
>TRBJ2-7|.|TRBV28|.
TGTGCCAGCAGGCGCCTTATCTCAGGCTACGAGCAGTACTTC
CASRRLISGYEQYF
>TRBJ1-2|TRBD1|TRBV28|.
TGTGCCAGCAGTCTCGGGACAGATCGGGGCTATGGCTACACCTTC
CASSLGTDRGYGYTF
>TRBJ1-1|TRBD1|TRBV25-1|.
TGTGCCAGCAGTGAATTGGACAGGGCGGCGTCGGCTGAAGCTTTCTTT
CASSELDRAASAEAFF
>TRBJ2-3|.|TRBV9|.
TGTGCCAGCGGACTGGCTAGCGAAGATACGCAGTATTTT
CASGLASEDTQYF
>TRBJ2-2|.|TRBV2|.
TGTGCCAGCAGATACAAGAACACCGGGGAGCTGTTTTTT
CASRYKNTGELFF
>TRBJ2-4|TRBD1|TRBV25-1|once
TGTGCCAGCAGTGAAGGAGGACAGGGTCTAGCCAAAAACATTCAGTACTTC
CASSEGGQGLAKNIQYF
>TRBJ2-7|.|TRBV30|few
TGTGCCTGGAGTCTAACGGGGATCAACGAGCAGTACTTC
CAWSLTGINEQYF
>TRBJ1-5|.|TRBV30|once
TGTGCCTGGAGTGGAGTGTACGCGGCTCAGCCCCAGCATTTT
CAWSGVYAAQPQHF
>TRBJ1-2|.|TRBV6-1|.
TGTGCCAGCAGTGAATTTTTATACGCGCGCACGAACTATGGCTACACCTTC
CASSEFLYARTNYGYTF
>TRBJ2-7|.|TRBV7-9|.
TGTGCCAGCAGCTTTGACAGCTACGAGCAGTACTTC
CASSFDSYEQYF
>TRBJ1-5|TRBD1|TRBV4-1|.
TGCGCCAGCAGCCAACTGACAGGGGGCGTTCAGCCCCAGCATTTT
CASSQLTGGVQPQHF
>TRBJ2-2|TRBD1|TRBV13|.
TGTGCCAGCAGCAGAGGGGGGACAGGGGGCTCCGGGGAGCTGTTTTTT
CASSRGGTGGSGELFF
>TRBJ2-5|.|TRBV29-1|once
TGCAGCGTTGCAATCAACCTTCCTCGCCCCTCCGGGACCCAGTACTTC
CSVAINLPRPSGTQYF
>TRBJ1-2|TRBD1|TRBV28|.
TGTGCCAGCAGTTTAGTGGCAGGGGGCCCAAACTATGGCTACACCTTC
CASSLVAGGPNYGYTF
>TRBJ2-2|.|TRBV5-4|.
TGTGCCAGCAGCTTTTTATTAAACGGGGAGCTGTTTTTT
CASSFLLNGELFF
>TRBJ2-1|.|TRBV5-1|.
TGCGCCAGCAGACAAACTATAAAGCAGATCTACAATGAGCAGTTCTTC
CASRQTIKQIYNEQFF
>TRBJ2-7|TRBD1|TRBV18|.
TGTGCCAGCTCCGGGACAGGGGGCATGAACGAGCAGTACTTC
CASSGTGGMNEQYF